This T cell receptor (beta chain) was retrieved from a study of technical replicates of blood from a handful of donors. Only in-frame clones appear in the TCRdb table, and some are missing; sequencing was by immunoSEQ multiplex PCR. The sample lists about 85,000 clones, about 94% seen once, with around 0.41% in the top ten. After removal of 5 bases from V and 3 bases from J, the junction contained 8 bases not matched to a gene. The CDR3 loop spans 15 amino acids. Germline CDR1 is MDHEN and CDR2 is SYDVKM. The clonotype was recovered from a human donor in good health. Sample: T cells isolated from PBMCs. The rearrangement joins TRBV28 to TRBJ1-1, with 8 bases that match TRBD1. This chain's CDR3 is CASSMWTGKYTEAFF. In DNA, the CDR3 is TGTGCCAGCAGTATGTGGACAGGGAAGTACACTGAAGCTTTCTTT.